In its sample, the clone carrying this T cell receptor (beta chain) was seen once. Its specificity is unknown. This record comes from a study of graft-versus-host responses after intestinal transplantation. Findings of the study overall: Those patients showing graft-donor T cell macrochimerism displayed high graft-versus-host to host-versus-graft clonal ratios in allografts. There was an association between peak levels of circulating GvH clones and early post-transplant HvG declines.

Trimming shortened V by 10 bases and J by 4 bases, and 16 bases separated the two germline ends. There are 13 residues in the CDR3. Germline V lookup: CDR1 MNHEY, CDR2 SVGAGI. TCRdb keeps only in-frame clones here, not all; method: immunoSEQ multiplex PCR. The data hold tens of thousands of clones, with 94% observed a single time. The receptor was derived from a human donor who was the organ donor for an intestinal transplant. The chain is built from TRBV6-5 and TRBJ1-2, with a tentative D call TRBD1 (5 bases). Sequenced material: unstimulated CD4+ T cells sorted from spleen or lymph node cells, taken before transplant. The CDR3 region has the DNA TGTGCCACCAAGGGACCTGGAGCCTATGGCTACACCTTC. Translated: CATKGPGAYGYTF.